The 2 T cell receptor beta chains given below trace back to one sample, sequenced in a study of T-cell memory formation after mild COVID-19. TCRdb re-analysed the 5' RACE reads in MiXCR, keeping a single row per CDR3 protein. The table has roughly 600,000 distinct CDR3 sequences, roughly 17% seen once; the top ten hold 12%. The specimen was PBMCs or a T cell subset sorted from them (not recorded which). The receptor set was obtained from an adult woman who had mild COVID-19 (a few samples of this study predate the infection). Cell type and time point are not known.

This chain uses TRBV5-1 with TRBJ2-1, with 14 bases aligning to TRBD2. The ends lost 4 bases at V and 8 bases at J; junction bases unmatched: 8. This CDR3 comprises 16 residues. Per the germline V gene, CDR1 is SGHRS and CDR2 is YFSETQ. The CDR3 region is CASSRRGLAGVDEQFF. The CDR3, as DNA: TGCGCCAGCAGCAGGCGGGGACTAGCGGGAGTTGATGAGCAGTTCTTC.

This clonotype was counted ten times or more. CDR3 amino acids: CASSWVRGLAGGQETQYF. Written as DNA, the CDR3 is TGTGCCAGCAGCTGGGTTCGGGGACTAGCGGGGGGGCAAGAGACCCAGTACTTC. The rearrangement joins TRBV5-6 to TRBJ2-5, with 16 bases aligning to TRBD2. This CDR3 spans 18 amino acids. The V gene end was trimmed by 3 bases and the J gene end by 2 bases; junction bases not matched to a gene: 7. Looked up from germline, CDR1 is SGHDT and CDR2 is YYEEEE.